These 17 T cell receptor beta chains were sequenced from one sample in a study of blood T cell repertoires in COVID-19. TCRdb's copy holds only in-frame clones and misses some; the assay was immunoSEQ multiplex PCR. The sample consists of approximately 100,000 clones, over 80% of them appearing once. The material sequenced was peripheral blood. The source is a man aged 50-60 years with acute or convalescent COVID-19.

CDR3: CASSVAGAYNEQFF. The DNA of the CDR3 is TGTGCCAGCAGCGTAGCGGGGGCCTACAATGAGCAGTTCTTC. The rearrangement joins TRBV9 to TRBJ2-1; perhaps TRBD2 as D (6 bases). V lost 0 bases to trimming and J lost 2 bases, with 6 bases between them. The CDR3 has 14 residues. The V gene's germline CDR1 is SGDLS and CDR2 YYNGEE. Based on the CDR3 plus reference TRBV9 and TRBJ2-1, the full variable domain is DSGVTQTPKHLITATGQRVTLRCSPRSGDLSVYWYQQSLDQGLQFLIQYYNGEERAKGNILERFSAQQFPDLHSELNLSSLELGDSALYFCASSVAGAYNEQFFGPGTRLTVL.

The genes are TRBV19 and TRBJ1-1; the match to TRBD1 covers 8 bases. The ends lost 3 bases at V and 3 bases at J; junction bases unmatched: 6. The CDR3 spans 15 residues. In germline, CDR1 is LNHDA, CDR2 SQIVND (reference sequence). The CDR3 sequence is CASSMGDRGYTEAFF. CDR3 coding DNA: TGTGCCAGTAGTATGGGTGACAGGGGATACACTGAAGCTTTCTTT.

The V and J genes are TRBV29-1 and TRBJ1-2; possible D gene TRBD1, 5 bases. The CDR3 covers 11 residues. Germline assignment: CDR1 SQVTM and CDR2 ANQGSEA. Trimming shortened V by 2 bases and J by 8 bases, and 9 bases separated the two germline ends. The CDR3 reads CSVERQGGYTF. CDR3 bases: TGCAGCGTTGAACGGCAGGGCGGCTACACCTTC.

The rearrangement joins TRBV9 to TRBJ1-2; D might be TRBD1 (6 bases). V was pared by 0 bases and J by 3 bases, with 9 bases between. Germline lookup yields CDR1 SGDLS and CDR2 YYNGEE. This CDR3 has 14 residues. CDR3: CASSVGGHDYGYTF. Here the CDR3 DNA reads TGTGCCAGCAGCGTAGGGGGACACGACTATGGCTACACCTTC.

This chain uses TRBV28 with TRBJ2-1, with D unresolved. Germline assignment: CDR1 MDHEN and CDR2 SYDVKM. The CDR3 is 14 amino acids. The germline V and J ends were trimmed by 5 bases and 4 bases, with 12 bases remaining between them. This CDR3 is CASSPSGRYNEQFF. CDR3 coding DNA: TGTGCCAGCAGTCCGTCAGGTCGGTACAATGAGCAGTTCTTC. The complete variable domain, with remaining parts taken from reference TRBV28 and TRBJ2-1, reads DVKVTQSSRYLVKRTGEKVFLECVQDMDHENMFWYRQDPGLGLRLIYFSYDVKMKEKGDIPEGYSVSREKKERFSLILESASTNQTSMYLCASSPSGRYNEQFFGPGTRLTVL.

The chain carries TRBV5-1 and TRBJ2-1; 8 bases are shared with TRBD2. The J segment lost 8 bases and the V segment lost 6 bases, leaving 16 bases of the junction unmatched. Germline V gives CDR1 SGHRS, CDR2 YFSETQ. The CDR3 is 16 amino acids. The CDR3 nucleotides read TGCGCCAGCAATCAGGCCACGGGACTAGAGGTGGATGAGCAGTTCTTC. Protein product: CASNQATGLEVDEQFF.

The chain combines TRBV7-9 with TRBJ2-7, with no clear D. From germline, CDR1 is SEHNR and CDR2 FQNEAQ (reference sequence). V was trimmed by 0 bases and J by 5 bases, leaving 8 bases between them. CDR3 size: 13 residues. CDR3 nucleotides: TGTGCCAGCAGCTTAGCGATACAGAACGAGCAGTACTTC. Its translation: CASSLAIQNEQYF.

This chain connects TRBV7-2 to TRBJ1-5; D unresolved. The germline V gene has CDR1 SGHTA and CDR2 FQGNSA. V was clipped by 0 bases and J by 0 bases, with 9 bases between them. The CDR3 extends over 16 amino acids. CDR3 protein: CASSLALQYSNQPQHF. In DNA, the CDR3 is TGTGCCAGCAGCTTAGCGCTACAGTATAGCAATCAGCCCCAGCATTTT.

V usage is TRBV7-9 and J usage is TRBJ1-1; 8 nucleotides match TRBD1. Germline V lookup: CDR1 SEHNR, CDR2 FQNEAQ (reference sequence). With 7 bases clipped from V and 5 bases from J, the junction kept 12 bases outside the gene matches. The CDR3 is 15 residues long. The CDR3 loop reads CASTKMGRTGTEAFF. As DNA, the CDR3 is TGTGCCAGCACCAAAATGGGACGGACAGGGACTGAAGCTTTCTTT.

In its sample, this clone was seen a few times. V gene TRBV28 combines with J gene TRBJ1-1; D not certain. V was clipped by 5 bases and J by 0 bases, with 7 bases between them. The germline V gene encodes CDR1 MDHEN and CDR2 SYDVKM. The CDR3 runs 13 residues. CDR3 DNA: TGTGCCAGCAGTAGCGTAATGAACACTGAAGCTTTCTTT. It specifies CASSSVMNTEAFF.

The chain uses TRBV3-1 (or the pseudogene TRBV3-2) and TRBJ1-4; 10 nucleotides line up with TRBD1. CDR3 length: 15 residues. V lost 4 bases, J lost 8 bases, and 7 bases stayed unmatched. Germline V gene lookup returns CDR1 LGHDT and CDR2 YNNKEL (reference sequence). CDR3 bases: TGTGCCAGCAGCCTAAGGACAGGGGGGGCCGAAAAACTGTTTTTT. This encodes CASSLRTGGAEKLFF.

The rearrangement joins TRBV18 to TRBJ1-3; tentative D call: TRBD1 (6 bases). The CDR3 extends over 16 amino acids. The V gene's germline CDR1 is KGHSH and CDR2 LQKENI. V was cut by 3 bases and J by 0 bases, with 12 bases left in between. This CDR3 reads CASSPRTAPSGNTIYF. Written as DNA, the CDR3 is TGTGCCAGCTCACCTAGGACAGCCCCCTCTGGAAACACCATATATTTT.

This chain uses TRBV28 with TRBJ1-2; tentatively, D is TRBD1 (5 bases). The CDR3 is 14 amino acids. From germline, CDR1 is MDHEN and CDR2 SYDVKM. Trimming shortened V by 2 bases and J by 3 bases, and 10 bases separated the two germline ends. The CDR3 DNA follows: TGTGCCAGCAGTTTAGGGGGGGATCACTATGGCTACACCTTC. Its protein product is CASSLGGDHYGYTF.

CDR3 sequence reads: CASPLRTGKSPPLHF. The CDR3 DNA is TGTGCCAGCCCTCTTAGGACAGGGAAATCTCCACCCCTCCACTTT. V is TRBV3-1 (or the pseudogene TRBV3-2) and J is TRBJ1-6, with 8 bases matching TRBD1. Trimming at V came to 8 bases and at J to 11 bases, leaving 14 bases not matched to a gene. Per germline, CDR1 LGHDT and CDR2 YNNKEL (reference sequence). The CDR3 is 15 residues long.

This chain links TRBV18 with TRBJ1-1; 8 bases fit TRBD1. The germline V gene has CDR1 KGHSH and CDR2 LQKENI. V shed 6 bases and J 6 bases; nucleotides not matched to a gene: 9. The CDR3 totals 14 residues. The chain's CDR3 is CASSIQGGAAEAFF. DNA for the CDR3: TGTGCCAGCTCCATACAGGGGGGCGCCGCTGAAGCTTTCTTT.

The count of this clone is one. V gene TRBV15 combines with J gene TRBJ2-1, with a weak D call TRBD2 (6 bases). The CDR3 consists of 15 residues. The germline V gene encodes CDR1 LNHNV and CDR2 YYDKDF (reference sequence). Trimming shortened V by 3 bases and J by 5 bases, and 14 bases separated the two germline ends. CDR3 in DNA: TGTGCCACCAGCAGGGGGGGTAGCCAACACAATGAGCAGTTCTTC. As protein: CATSRGGSQHNEQFF.

This chain uses TRBV9 with TRBJ2-3, with 7 bases fitting TRBD2. The CDR3 length is 16 residues. V dropped 0 bases and J dropped 1; count of bases not matched to a gene: 5. CDR1 and CDR2 from the germline V gene are SGDLS and YYNGEE. Here the CDR3 DNA reads TGTGCCAGCAGCGTAGATGTAGGACTAGGCACAGATACGCAGTATTTT. Encoded protein: CASSVDVGLGTDTQYF.